Sequencing of this T cell receptor beta chain was carried out in a study of T cells after yellow fever vaccination. TCRdb called the 5' RACE reads again in MiXCR, with one record for every CDR3 protein. The table records over 300,000 distinct CDR3 sequences, 3.6% of them present only once. General study results and limits: The CD4 compartment and the CD8 compartment contained a small share of clonotypes in common. The booster saw the reappearance of most primary-vaccination clones (more than 95% CD4, 88% CD8).

CDR1 is MRHNA and CDR2 is SNTAGT in the germline V gene. CDR3 length: 13 amino acids. The V end was cut by 5 bases, the J end by 2 bases, with 9 bases between. As for this clonotype: Its target is not known.

This chain links TRBV6-4 with TRBJ1-1; D gene unclear. The specimen comprised PBMCs, sampled on the day of the yellow fever booster vaccination. The sequence was collected from a man between 18 and 35 years old who received the YFV17D yellow fever vaccine. As DNA, the CDR3 is TGTGCCAGCAGTTTTACCTATAACACTGAAGCTTTCTTT. Encoded protein: CASSFTYNTEAFF.